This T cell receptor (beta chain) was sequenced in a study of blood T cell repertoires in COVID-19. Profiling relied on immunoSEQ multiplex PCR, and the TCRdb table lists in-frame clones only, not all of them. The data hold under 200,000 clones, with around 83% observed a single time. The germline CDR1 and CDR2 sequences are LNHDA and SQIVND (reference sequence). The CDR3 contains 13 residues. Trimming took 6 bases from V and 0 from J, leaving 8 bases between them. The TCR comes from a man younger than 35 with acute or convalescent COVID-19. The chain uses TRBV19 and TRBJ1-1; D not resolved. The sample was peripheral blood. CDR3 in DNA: TGTGCCAGTAGAACAGCCATGAACACTGAAGCTTTCTTT. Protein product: CASRTAMNTEAFF.